This is a list of T cell receptor beta chains from one sample in a study of shared clonotypes between healthy human individuals. Sequencing used immunoSEQ multiplex PCR; TCRdb keeps in-frame clones, though not all of them. Found here are roughly 1,100,000 clones, about 70% of them singletons; the top ten hold over 1.3%. The sequenced material came from memory CD4+ T cells sorted from blood. These TCRs come from a man aged 18-30 years in good health. Each CDR3 is given with its conserved first and last residue. The D gene is left open where the match is weak. Only part of the rows carry a size: once, few, many, or a class if the clone is expanded.

D: TRBD1; size: few; V: TRBV7-9; J: TRBJ1-4; DNA: TGTGCCAGCAGCCTGGGACAGGGAAATGAAAAACTGTTTTTT; CDR3: CASSLGQGNEKLFF
D: .; size: .; V: TRBV11-3; J: TRBJ2-2; DNA: TGTGCCAGCAGCTGGGGACAGAACACCGGGGAGCTGTTTTTT; CDR3: CASSWGQNTGELFF
D: .; size: .; V: TRBV5-4; J: TRBJ2-3; DNA: TGTGCCAGCAGCGCCGACCGTAATACGCAGTATTTT; CDR3: CASSADRNTQYF
D: .; size: .; V: TRBV6-6; J: TRBJ1-1; DNA: TGTGCCAGCAGTTACGGGTGGGCGAACACTGAAGCTTTCTTT; CDR3: CASSYGWANTEAFF
D: .; size: many; V: TRBV7-9; J: TRBJ1-1; DNA: TGTGCCAGCAGCTTAGACATGAACACTGAAGCTTTCTTT; CDR3: CASSLDMNTEAFF
D: .; size: .; V: TRBV28; J: TRBJ1-2; DNA: TGTGCCAGCACCGCGGCCTCCGGTGGCTACACCTTC; CDR3: CASTAASGGYTF
D: .; size: .; V: TRBV28; J: TRBJ1-2; DNA: TGTGCCAGCAGTCTAGCCGGGGCCAACTATGGCTACACCTTC; CDR3: CASSLAGANYGYTF
D: .; size: once; V: TRBV28; J: TRBJ1-5; DNA: TGTGCCAGCAGTTTAATGGGGGCGTGGGGAGGCAATCAGCCCCAGCATTTT; CDR3: CASSLMGAWGGNQPQHF
D: .; size: .; V: TRBV28; J: TRBJ1-2; DNA: TGTGCCAGCAGTTTAAGCCGGCTCCAGGTCGGCTACACCTTC; CDR3: CASSLSRLQVGYTF
D: TRBD1; size: .; V: TRBV19; J: TRBJ1-5; DNA: TGTGCCAGTAGTATCGGACAGGGGCTATACAATCAGCCCCAGCATTTT; CDR3: CASSIGQGLYNQPQHF
D: TRBD1; size: .; V: TRBV28; J: TRBJ1-4; DNA: TGTGCCAGCAGATGGGCGGGGGACAGGCGAAATGAAAAACTGTTTTTT; CDR3: CASRWAGDRRNEKLFF